This TCR beta chain appears in the sequencing data of a study of spatial heterogeneity in lung cancer. Turning to the study itself: Each distinct TCR and UMI combination averaged more than ten appearances in raw reads.

In TCRdb, the 5' RACE reads were re-called with MiXCR into one record per CDR3 protein. The repertoire consists of about 82,000 distinct CDR3 sequences, with roughly 12% occurring once and the leading ten covering 4.6%. Time point meaning: sample taken at primary tumor resection. TCRs were sequenced from unsorted whole RNA of tumor, nontumor lung or PBMC. This clonotype was counted only a few times. CDR3 length: 16 amino acids. The junction had 5 bases not matched to a gene; V was cut back by 2 bases and J by 8 bases. Germline-derived CDR1 and CDR2 are MRHNA and SNTAGT. The chain has TRBV6-4 and TRBJ2-1; 14 nucleotides agree with TRBD2. This TCR was recovered from a male donor with early-stage non-small cell lung cancer. The sample consisted of PBMCs, taken at surgery. The CDR3 sequence: CASSDEGLAGVDEQFF. The CDR3 DNA follows: TGTGCCAGCAGTGACGAGGGACTAGCGGGAGTCGATGAGCAGTTCTTC.